This TCR beta chain was documented in a study of blood T cell repertoires in COVID-19. In the source study's methods: The assay estimated nucleated cells by amplifying reference gene primers. Produced via immunoSEQ multiplex PCR; TCRdb's table is partial and in-frame only. V, J and clone size are taken as reported in that table, and D and trimming were inferred from the DNA itself. This table holds 90,000 to 150,000 clones, 65% to 90% found once. The sequence came from a man at least 80 years old with acute or convalescent COVID-19. The sample consisted of peripheral blood.

CDR3 protein: CASSRDTQETQYF. Written as DNA, the CDR3 is TGTGCCAGCAGCCGGGACACCCAAGAGACCCAGTACTTC. V gene TRBV27 combines with J gene TRBJ2-5, with a weak D call TRBD1 (6 bases). The CDR3 covers 13 residues. The germline gives CDR1 MNHEY, CDR2 SMNVEV (reference sequence). Between the trimmed V and J ends, which lost 6 bases and 1 base, there was a span of 9 bases.